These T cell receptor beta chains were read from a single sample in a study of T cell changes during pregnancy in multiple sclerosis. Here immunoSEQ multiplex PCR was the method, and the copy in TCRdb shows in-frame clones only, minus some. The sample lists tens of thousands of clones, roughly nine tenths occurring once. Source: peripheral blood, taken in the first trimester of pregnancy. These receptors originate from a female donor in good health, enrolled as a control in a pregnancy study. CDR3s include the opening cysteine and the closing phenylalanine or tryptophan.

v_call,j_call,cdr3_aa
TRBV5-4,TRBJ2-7,CASSLAPTSGVSYEQYF
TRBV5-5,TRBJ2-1,CASSLIYEQFF
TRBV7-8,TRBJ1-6,CASCYLADRDSPLHF
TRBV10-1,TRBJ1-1,CASSASLTGTEAFF
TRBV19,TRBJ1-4,CASTGYDDEKLFF
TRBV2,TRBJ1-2,CASSAYIDGQGGYTF
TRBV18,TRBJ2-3,CASSPELQVSTDTQYF
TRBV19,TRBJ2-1,CASSARTGGIYNEQFF
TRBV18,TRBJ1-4,CASSPGQGWEKLFF
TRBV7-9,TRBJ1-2,CASSLGQALGYTF
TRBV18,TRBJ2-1,CASSPTVSDLRFF
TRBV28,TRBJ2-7,CASSWLAVDEQYF
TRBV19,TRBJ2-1,CASSTSGSSYNEQFF
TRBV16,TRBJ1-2,CASSQGTVTYGYTF
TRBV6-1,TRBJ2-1,CASSASGAPYNEQFF
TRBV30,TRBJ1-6,CGTGGGSPLHF
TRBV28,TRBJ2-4,CASSPGPRNIQYF
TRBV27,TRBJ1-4,CASSFSGQGEKLFF